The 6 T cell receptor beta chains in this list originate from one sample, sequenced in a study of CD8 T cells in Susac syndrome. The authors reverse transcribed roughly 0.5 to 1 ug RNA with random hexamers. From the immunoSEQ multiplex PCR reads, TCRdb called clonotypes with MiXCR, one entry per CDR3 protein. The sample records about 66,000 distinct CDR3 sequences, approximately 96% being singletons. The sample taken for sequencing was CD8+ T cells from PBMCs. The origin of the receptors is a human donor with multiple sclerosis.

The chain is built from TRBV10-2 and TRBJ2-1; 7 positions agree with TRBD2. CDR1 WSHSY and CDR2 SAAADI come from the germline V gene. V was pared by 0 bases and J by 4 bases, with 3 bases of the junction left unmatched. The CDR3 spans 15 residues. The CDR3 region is CASSESWGGYNEQFF. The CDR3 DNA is TGCGCCAGCAGTGAGTCCTGGGGGGGATACAATGAGCAGTTCTTC.

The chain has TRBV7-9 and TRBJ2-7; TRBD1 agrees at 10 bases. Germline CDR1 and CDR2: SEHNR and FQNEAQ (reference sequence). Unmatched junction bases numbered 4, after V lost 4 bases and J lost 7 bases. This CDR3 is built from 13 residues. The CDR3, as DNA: TGTGCCAGCAGCTGGGGACAGGGGAAGGAGCAGTACTTC. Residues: CASSWGQGKEQYF.

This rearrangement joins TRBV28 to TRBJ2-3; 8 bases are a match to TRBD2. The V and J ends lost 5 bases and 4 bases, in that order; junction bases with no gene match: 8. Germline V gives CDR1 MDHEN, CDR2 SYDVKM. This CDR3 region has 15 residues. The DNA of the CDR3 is TGTGCCAGCAGTACATTAGCGGGATCGGCAGATACGCAGTATTTT. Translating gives CASSTLAGSADTQYF.

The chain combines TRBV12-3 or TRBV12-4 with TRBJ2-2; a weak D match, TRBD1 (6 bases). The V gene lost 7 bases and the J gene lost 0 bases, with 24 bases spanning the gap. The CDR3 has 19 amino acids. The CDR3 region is CASTAAGPRGFANTGELFF. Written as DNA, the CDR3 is TGTGCCAGCACCGCTGCCGGACCCAGGGGTTTCGCGAACACCGGGGAGCTGTTTTTT.

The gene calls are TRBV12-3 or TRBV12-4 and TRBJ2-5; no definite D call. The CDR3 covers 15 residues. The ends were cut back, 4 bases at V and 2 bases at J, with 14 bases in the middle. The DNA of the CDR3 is TGTGCCAGCAGTTCCACTTATGGCTTGCAAGAGACCCAGTACTTC. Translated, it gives CASSSTYGLQETQYF.

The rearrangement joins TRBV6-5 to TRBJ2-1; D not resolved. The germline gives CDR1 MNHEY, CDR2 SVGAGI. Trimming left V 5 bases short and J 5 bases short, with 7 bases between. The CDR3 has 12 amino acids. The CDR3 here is CASSPLNNEQFF. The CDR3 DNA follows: TGTGCCAGCAGTCCCCTAAACAATGAGCAGTTCTTC.